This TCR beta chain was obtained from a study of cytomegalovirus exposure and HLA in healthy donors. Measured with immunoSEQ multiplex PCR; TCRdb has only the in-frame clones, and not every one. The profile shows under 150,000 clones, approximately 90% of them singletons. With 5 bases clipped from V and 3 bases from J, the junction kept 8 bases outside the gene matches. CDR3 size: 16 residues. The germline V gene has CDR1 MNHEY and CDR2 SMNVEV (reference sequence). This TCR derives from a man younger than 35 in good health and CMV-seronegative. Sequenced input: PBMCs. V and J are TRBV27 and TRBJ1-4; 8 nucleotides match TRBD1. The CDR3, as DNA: TGTGCCAGCAGTCCCCGGACAGGGAGGGCTAATGAAAAACTGTTTTTT. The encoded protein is CASSPRTGRANEKLFF.